This T cell receptor (beta chain) comes out of a study of shared clonotypes between healthy human individuals. Worth noting for this clone: Its specificity is not known.

Generated by immunoSEQ multiplex PCR, the TCRdb table keeps only in-frame clones and is missing some. The repertoire holds about 680,000 clones, 92% seen once, with 24% in the top ten. The CDR3 has 15 residues. CDR1 and CDR2 from the germline V gene are SGDLS and YYNGEE. V shed 1 base and J 3 bases; nucleotides not matched to a gene: 4. Findings and caveats of the study: With a few donors compared, around 5.4% of naive CD4 clonotypes were shared.

CD8 cells classed as naive were CD45RO-negative and positively selected for CCR7, excluding terminally differentiated effector memory CD45RA+ cells. This sequence originates from a young man in good health. The rearrangement links TRBV9 to TRBJ2-1, with 7 bases that match TRBD2. Sequenced material: naive CD8+ T cells sorted from blood. The CDR3 region is CASSVSGVIYNEQFF. CDR3 nucleotide sequence: TGTGCCAGCAGCGTAAGCGGGGTAATCTACAATGAGCAGTTCTTC.